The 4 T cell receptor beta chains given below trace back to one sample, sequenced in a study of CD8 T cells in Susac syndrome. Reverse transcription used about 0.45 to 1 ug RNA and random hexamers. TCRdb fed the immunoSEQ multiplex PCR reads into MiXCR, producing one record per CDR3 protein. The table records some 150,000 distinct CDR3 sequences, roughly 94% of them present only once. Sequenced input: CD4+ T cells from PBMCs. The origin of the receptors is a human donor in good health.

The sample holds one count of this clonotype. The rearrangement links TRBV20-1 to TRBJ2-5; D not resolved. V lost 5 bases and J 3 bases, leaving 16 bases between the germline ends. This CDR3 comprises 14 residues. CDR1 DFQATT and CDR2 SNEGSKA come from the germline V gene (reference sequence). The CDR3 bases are TGCAGTGCTTTCCCGCGGCAGATGGAAGAGACCCAGTACTTC. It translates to CSAFPRQMEETQYF.

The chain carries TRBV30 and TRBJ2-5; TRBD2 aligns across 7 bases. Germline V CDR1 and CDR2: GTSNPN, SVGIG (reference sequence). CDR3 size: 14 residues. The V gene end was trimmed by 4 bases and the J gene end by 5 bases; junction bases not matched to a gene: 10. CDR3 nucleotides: TGTGCCTGGATACGAGGTTTAGCGGGTGAGACCCAGTACTTC. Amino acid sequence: CAWIRGLAGETQYF.

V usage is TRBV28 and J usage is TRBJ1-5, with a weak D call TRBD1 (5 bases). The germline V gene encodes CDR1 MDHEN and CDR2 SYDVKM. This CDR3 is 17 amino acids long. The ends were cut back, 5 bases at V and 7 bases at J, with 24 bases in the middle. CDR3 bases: TGTGCCAGCAGTCTCCAGGCTACTAGGGGTAGTCTACAGCCCCAGCATTTT. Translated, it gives CASSLQATRGSLQPQHF.

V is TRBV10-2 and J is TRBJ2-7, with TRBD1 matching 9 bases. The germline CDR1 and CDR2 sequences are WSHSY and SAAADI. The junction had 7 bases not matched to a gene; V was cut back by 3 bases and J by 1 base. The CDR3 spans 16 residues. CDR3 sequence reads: CASSDAGQGWSYEQYF. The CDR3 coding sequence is TGCGCCAGCAGTGATGCCGGACAGGGGTGGTCCTACGAGCAGTACTTC.